One and the same sample provided the 30 T cell receptor beta chains below, sequenced in a study of blood T cell repertoires in COVID-19. Here immunoSEQ multiplex PCR was the method, and the copy in TCRdb shows in-frame clones only, minus some. The table includes tens of thousands of clones, about 80% detected once. The sequenced material came from peripheral blood. All receptors come from a woman in her seventies with acute or convalescent COVID-19.

The V call is TRBV7-2, the J call TRBJ2-7; possible D gene TRBD2, 6 bases. V lost 4 bases to trimming and J lost 7 bases, with 20 bases between them. Germline assignment: CDR1 SGHTA and CDR2 FQGNSA. The CDR3 is 15 residues long. The CDR3: CASSSGSGGGREQYF. The DNA of the CDR3 is TGTGCCAGCAGCTCAGGTTCTGGGGGTGGGAGGGAGCAGTACTTC.

The chain carries TRBV3-1 (or the pseudogene TRBV3-2) and TRBJ2-1, with a weak D call TRBD2 (6 bases). The CDR3 totals 14 residues. The V and J ends lost 10 bases and 5 bases respectively, with 18 bases between them. The V gene's germline CDR1 is LGHDT and CDR2 YNNKEL (reference sequence). CDR3 nucleotides: TGTGCCACCTCGTCCGGGAGTGGGCACAATGAGCAGTTCTTC. Translating gives CATSSGSGHNEQFF.

The chain recombines TRBV5-4 with TRBJ1-2, with 8 nucleotides matching TRBD1. Germline V CDR1 and CDR2: SGHNT, YYREEE (reference sequence). V shed 0 bases and J 2 bases; nucleotides not matched to a gene: 0. This CDR3 is 14 amino acids long. The CDR3 reads CASSLDRGNYGYTF. CDR3 DNA: TGTGCCAGCAGCTTGGACAGGGGGAACTATGGCTACACCTTC.

The chain couples TRBV2 to TRBJ2-3, with 8 positions matching TRBD2. V lost 3 bases to trimming and J lost 3 bases; unmatched junction nucleotides: 5. From germline, CDR1 is SNHLY and CDR2 FYNNEI. The CDR3 extends over 15 amino acids. The CDR3 here is CASSDVLAATDTQYF. The CDR3 nucleotides read TGTGCCAGCAGTGACGTACTAGCGGCGACAGATACGCAGTATTTT. The whole variable domain, filled in from reference TRBV2 and TRBJ2-3, reads EPEVTQTPSHQVTQMGQEVILRCVPISNHLYFYWYRQILGQKVEFLVSFYNNEISEKSEIFDDQFSVERPDGSNFTLKIRSTKLEDSAMYFCASSDVLAATDTQYFGPGTRLTVL.

The gene calls are TRBV30 and TRBJ1-1; D possibly corresponds to TRBD1 (5 bases). Trimming shortened V by 1 base and J by 11 bases, and 20 bases separated the two germline ends. CDR3 length: 14 residues. Germline V gene sequence: CDR1 GTSNPN, CDR2 SVGIG (reference sequence). CDR3 sequence reads: CAWSASLIGGWAFF. The CDR3, as DNA: TGTGCCTGGAGTGCTTCGTTAATTGGGGGGTGGGCTTTCTTT. Full variable domain (rest looked up from reference TRBV30 and TRBJ1-1): SQTIHQWPATLVQPVGSPLSLECTVEGTSNPNLYWYRQAAGRGLQLLFYSVGIGQISSEVPQNLSASRPQDRQFILSSKKLLLSDSGFYLCAWSASLIGGWAFFGQGTRLTVV.

This rearrangement joins TRBV7-4 to TRBJ2-1, with 7 bases matching TRBD2. CDR3 size: 19 residues. Trimming took 4 bases from V and 4 from J; bases not matched to a gene: 19. Per germline, CDR1 SGHVT and CDR2 SQSDAQ. CDR3 loop: CASSSFLGEGPRVYNEQFF. The CDR3 nucleotides read TGTGCCAGCAGCTCCTTTTTGGGGGAGGGCCCTCGGGTATACAATGAGCAGTTCTTC. The variable domain in full, with the rest retrieved from reference TRBV7-4 and TRBJ2-1, is GAGVSQSPRYKVAKRGRDVALRCDSISGHVTLYWYRQTLGQGSEVLTYSQSDAQRDKSGRPSGRFSAERPERSVSTLKIQRTEQGDSAVYLCASSSFLGEGPRVYNEQFFGPGTRLTVL.

The chain employs TRBV24-1 and TRBJ2-6; 14 bases are a match to TRBD2. After removal of 3 bases from V and 3 bases from J, the junction contained 6 bases not matched to a gene. Germline V gene sequence: CDR1 KGHDR, CDR2 SFDVKD. This CDR3 is built from 19 residues. CDR3 nucleotides: TGTGCCACCAGTGATCAGGGACTAGCGGGAGAGGTTGGGGCCAACGTCCTGACTTTC. Translation: CATSDQGLAGEVGANVLTF.

The chain employs TRBV7-3 and TRBJ2-7; D might be TRBD1 (5 bases). Trimming took 0 bases from V and 3 from J, leaving 9 bases between them. Germline V gene sequence: CDR1 SGHTA, CDR2 FQGTGA. This CDR3 contains 14 residues. As DNA, the CDR3 is TGTGCCAGCAGCTTAACCGCAGACAGCTACGAGCAGTACTTC. This encodes CASSLTADSYEQYF.

The chain links TRBV28 to TRBJ1-4; 8 bases are a match to TRBD1. Unmatched junction bases numbered 10, after V lost 5 bases and J lost 8 bases. The CDR3 spans 15 residues. Germline CDR1 reads MDHEN; CDR2 reads SYDVKM. CDR3 in amino acids: CASSPETGVGEKLFF. The CDR3 DNA sequence: TGTGCCAGCAGTCCAGAGACAGGGGTTGGCGAAAAACTGTTTTTT.

The chain is built from TRBV19 and TRBJ1-6; D possibly corresponds to TRBD1 (5 bases). The V gene's germline CDR1 is LNHDA and CDR2 SQIVND (reference sequence). The V and J ends lost 3 bases and 7 bases respectively, with 10 bases between them. The CDR3 has 14 amino acids. The CDR3 is CASSMPGDNSPLHF. CDR3 DNA: TGTGCCAGTAGTATGCCGGGGGACAATTCACCCCTCCACTTT.

The rearrangement joins TRBV29-1 to TRBJ2-1; TRBD1 matches at 9 bases. The germline V gene encodes CDR1 SQVTM and CDR2 ANQGSEA. V was pared by 5 bases and J by 5 bases, with 7 bases of the junction left unmatched. This CDR3 spans 14 amino acids. CDR3 sequence reads: CSVPRQGGNNEQFF. The DNA of the CDR3 is TGCAGCGTTCCCCGACAGGGGGGAAACAATGAGCAGTTCTTC.

This chain joins TRBV6-6 and TRBJ2-5; 11 nucleotides line up with TRBD2. Trimming cost V 6 bases and J 5 bases; bases outside gene matches: 8. The CDR3 has 15 residues. Germline V CDR1 and CDR2: MNHNY, SVGAGI (reference sequence). CDR3: CASRSLAGGGETQYF. The CDR3 DNA sequence: TGTGCCAGCAGGTCCCTAGCGGGAGGCGGGGAGACCCAGTACTTC.

J is TRBJ1-1 and V is TRBV2; D perhaps matches TRBD1 (5 bases). Germline V CDR1 and CDR2: SNHLY, FYNNEI. The CDR3 totals 14 residues. The germline V and J ends were trimmed by 6 bases and 1 base, with 12 bases remaining between them. CDR3 protein: CASRTGGPNTEAFF. The CDR3 DNA reads TGTGCCAGCAGGACGGGGGGACCGAACACTGAAGCTTTCTTT.

This chain uses TRBV11-3 with TRBJ2-1; D gene ambiguous. This CDR3 is built from 15 residues. Germline CDR1 is SGHNT and CDR2 is YENEEA. The germline V and J ends were trimmed by 5 bases and 5 bases, with 16 bases remaining between them. This chain's CDR3 is CASSPIGGVNNEQFF. As DNA, the CDR3 is TGTGCCAGCAGCCCCATAGGCGGAGTGAACAATGAGCAGTTCTTC. Drawing the rest from reference TRBV11-3 and TRBJ2-1, the complete variable domain is EAGVVQSPRYKIIEKKQPVAFWCNPISGHNTLYWYLQNLGQGPELLIRYENEEAVDDSQLPKDRFSAERLKGVDSTLKIQPAELGDSAVYLCASSPIGGVNNEQFFGPGTRLTVL.

This chain links TRBV2 with TRBJ2-3; 10 bases fit TRBD2. The CDR3 covers 15 residues. Per the germline V gene, CDR1 is SNHLY and CDR2 is FYNNEI. V lost 6 bases to trimming and J lost 4 bases; unmatched junction nucleotides: 7. The CDR3 loop is CASRSGLADSDTQYF. The CDR3 DNA reads as TGTGCCAGCAGATCTGGACTAGCGGATTCAGATACGCAGTATTTT.

The gene calls are TRBV2 and TRBJ2-7; D might be TRBD2 (6 bases). This CDR3 comprises 12 residues. Germline values: CDR1 SNHLY, CDR2 FYNNEI. The V end lost 11 bases, the J end lost 3 bases, and 14 bases lay between the germline ends. CDR3: CAGGIQDYEQYF. CDR3 nucleotides: TGTGCCGGGGGGATACAGGACTACGAGCAGTACTTC.

The chain is built from TRBV18 and TRBJ1-3; TRBD1 agrees at 8 bases. This CDR3 is 20 amino acids long. Germline CDR1 is KGHSH and CDR2 is LQKENI. V lost 4 bases to trimming and J lost 0 bases; unmatched junction nucleotides: 17. CDR3 region: CASSRQYPGQERSSGNTIYF. CDR3 coding DNA: TGTGCCAGCTCACGACAATACCCGGGACAGGAAAGATCCTCTGGAAACACCATATATTTT.

This clone appeared once. The chain carries TRBV4-3 and TRBJ1-6; D is ambiguous. This CDR3 has 15 amino acids. Per the germline V gene, CDR1 is LGHNA and CDR2 is YSLEER. Trimming took 0 bases from V and 9 from J, leaving 12 bases between them. For the CDR3, the DNA is TGCGCCAGCAGCCAAGATTCCAGAGGGAGTTCACCCCTCCACTTT. Protein sequence: CASSQDSRGSSPLHF.

The gene calls are TRBV5-1 and TRBJ1-2; D might be TRBD1 (5 bases). This CDR3 has 17 amino acids. Trimming stripped 2 bases from V and 3 bases from J, with 20 bases between. CDR1 SGHRS and CDR2 YFSETQ come from the germline V gene. The CDR3 here is CASSFTTGTVGHYGYTF. The CDR3 DNA sequence: TGCGCCAGCAGCTTTACCACCGGTACAGTGGGGCACTATGGCTACACCTTC. The complete variable domain, with remaining parts taken from reference TRBV5-1 and TRBJ1-2, reads KAGVTQTPRYLIKTRGQQVTLSCSPISGHRSVSWYQQTPGQGLQFLFEYFSETQRNKGNFPGRFSGRQFSNSRSEMNVSTLELGDSALYLCASSFTTGTVGHYGYTFGSGTRLTVV.

J is TRBJ2-7 and V is TRBV7-3; a weak D match, TRBD1 (5 bases). Trimming left V 2 bases short and J 0 bases short, with 11 bases between. The germline V gene encodes CDR1 SGHTA and CDR2 FQGTGA. This CDR3 spans 15 amino acids. The CDR3 reads CASSLETASSYEQYF. The CDR3 DNA sequence: TGTGCCAGCAGCTTAGAGACAGCCTCCTCCTACGAGCAGTACTTC.

Concerning this clone: Distinct nucleotide sequences in the sample also encode this CDR3. The J gene is TRBJ2-7, the V gene TRBV30, with a tentative D call TRBD2 (5 bases). Trimming removed 0 bases from V and 0 bases from J, with 9 bases in between. The germline V gene encodes CDR1 GTSNPN and CDR2 SVGIG (reference sequence). The CDR3 runs to 14 residues. DNA for the CDR3: TGTGCCTGGAGTGTGAGAGGGAGCTCCTACGAGCAGTACTTC. This encodes CAWSVRGSSYEQYF.

This rearrangement joins TRBV30 to TRBJ1-1; D is ambiguous. Germline CDR1 is GTSNPN and CDR2 is SVGIG (reference sequence). V lost 2 bases, J lost 8 bases, and 12 bases lay in between. The CDR3 runs 12 residues. CDR3 sequence (DNA): TGTGCCTGGAGTCTCTCCCCGGGAGAAGCTTTCTTT. Protein sequence: CAWSLSPGEAFF. The full variable domain, in which reference TRBV30 and TRBJ1-1 provide the parts outside the CDR3, is SQTIHQWPATLVQPVGSPLSLECTVEGTSNPNLYWYRQAAGRGLQLLFYSVGIGQISSEVPQNLSASRPQDRQFILSSKKLLLSDSGFYLCAWSLSPGEAFFGQGTRLTVV.

V is TRBV6-5 and J is TRBJ1-2; TRBD1 matches at 8 bases. Germline loops: CDR1 MNHEY, CDR2 SVGAGI. The CDR3 is 14 residues long. The ends lost 2 bases at V and 6 bases at J; junction bases unmatched: 5. CDR3 nucleotide sequence: TGTGCCAGCAGTTACACGGACAGGGTTAATGGCTACACCTTC. Its translation is CASSYTDRVNGYTF.

The chain has TRBV5-5 and TRBJ2-5; 7 bases fit TRBD1. Germline CDR1 reads SGHKS; CDR2 reads YYEKEE (reference sequence). The CDR3 is 17 residues long. Germline trimming cut 0 bases from V and 4 bases from J; bases unmatched to any gene: 12. Here the CDR3 reads CASSLAGPGGLGETQYF. The CDR3 region has the DNA TGTGCCAGCAGCTTGGCCGGCCCAGGGGGATTGGGAGAGACCCAGTACTTC.

The gene calls are TRBV6-6 and TRBJ1-2, with a weak D call TRBD1 (5 bases). V lost 5 bases and J lost 5, with 18 bases in between. The CDR3 length is 15 residues. The germline gives CDR1 MNHNY, CDR2 SVGAGI (reference sequence). CDR3 sequence reads: CASSNNPGYWYGYTF. CDR3 DNA: TGTGCCAGCAGTAACAACCCAGGGTATTGGTATGGCTACACCTTC.

As DNA, the CDR3 is TGTGCCAGCAGCCAGCTCAGGGTTGCTTCTGAAGCTTTCTTT. Amino acids: CASSQLRVASEAFF. The rearrangement joins TRBV14 to TRBJ1-1; weak D call: TRBD1 (5 bases). Germline V lookup: CDR1 SGHDN, CDR2 FVKESK. This CDR3 is built from 14 residues. Trimming left V 3 bases short and J 6 bases short, with 14 bases between.

The J gene is TRBJ1-3, the V gene TRBV9; maybe TRBD1 (5 bases). The CDR3 loop spans 15 amino acids. V was clipped by 0 bases and J by 4 bases, with 11 bases between them. Germline V gene lookup returns CDR1 SGDLS and CDR2 YYNGEE. CDR3 in amino acids: CASSVAARAGNTIYF. CDR3 in DNA: TGTGCCAGCAGCGTAGCAGCCAGGGCCGGAAACACCATATATTTT.

V is TRBV6-5 and J is TRBJ2-7; 7 positions match TRBD2. The V segment lost 6 bases and the J segment 0 bases; nucleotides outside the gene matches: 5. The CDR3 is 14 amino acids. Germline loops: CDR1 MNHEY, CDR2 SVGAGI. CDR3 sequence reads: CASSKAGLSYEQYF. CDR3 bases: TGTGCCAGCAGCAAAGCGGGGCTCTCCTACGAGCAGTACTTC.

The chain employs TRBV5-4 and TRBJ2-7, with 8 bases that match TRBD1. This CDR3 has 14 residues. V trimming: 5 bases; J trimming: 3 bases; junction bases outside the gene matches: 7. Looked up from germline, CDR1 is SGHNT and CDR2 is YYREEE (reference sequence). The CDR3 sequence: CASSRPGGFYEQYF. The CDR3 DNA follows: TGTGCCAGCAGTCGTCCAGGGGGCTTCTACGAGCAGTACTTC.

The chain is built from TRBV5-6 and TRBJ2-7; D ambiguous. Per the germline V gene, CDR1 is SGHDT and CDR2 is YYEEEE. The CDR3 is 12 amino acids. V lost 1 base and J 3 bases, leaving 5 bases between the germline ends. Here the CDR3 DNA reads TGTGCCAGCAGCTTGAACATCTACGAGCAGTACTTC. It codes for CASSLNIYEQYF.